A selection of T cell receptor beta chains follows, all from one sample in a study of vaccination effects on CD4 cells after COVID-19. Their specific antigens are unknown. Clones were read by immunoSEQ multiplex PCR, and TCRdb kept only the in-frame ones, dropping some. This table has about 45,000 clones, approximately 70% appearing once. Source: CD4+ T cells from PBMCs cultured with a peptide pool, taken before COVID-19 vaccination. These receptors originate from a human donor who had a prior SARS-CoV-2 infection. CDR3s include the opening cysteine and the closing phenylalanine or tryptophan. D genes are given only for firm matches.

d_gene,j_gene,v_gene,CDR3aa
TRBD1,TRBJ1-2,TRBV20-1,CSASADRGLANYGYTF
.,TRBJ1-2,TRBV5-4,CASSLVYTDYGYTF
TRBD1,TRBJ1-2,TRBV6-5,CASSLGQGFYGYTF
TRBD1,TRBJ1-6,TRBV30,CAWALGTANSPLHF
.,TRBJ2-5,TRBV2,CASRGGLGVQETQYF
.,TRBJ2-1,TRBV6-5,CASTRVGAYNEQFF
.,TRBJ1-2,TRBV7-9,CASRRDGRGNYGYTF
.,TRBJ1-5,TRBV18,CASSPLPGGGQPQHF
.,TRBJ1-2,TRBV7-9,CASSRPVQANYGYTF
.,TRBJ2-1,TRBV19,CASSPRGYNEQFF
TRBD1,TRBJ2-7,TRBV28,CASSRTGIDYEQYF
.,TRBJ1-4,TRBV5-6,CASSLNPQGRNEKLFF
.,TRBJ1-3,TRBV7-2,CASSSDSNSGNTIYF
.,TRBJ2-3,TRBV19,CASSINREDTQYF
.,TRBJ2-7,TRBV6-2/TRBV6-3,CASSSSRGYEQYF